This TCR beta chain was sequenced during a study of beta chain features in type 1 diabetes. General observations from the study: For patients, the naive, central memory and Treg TCRB repertoires appeared more alike than for healthy donors. TCRB CDR3s were moderately but significantly shorter in Type 1 diabetes patients in all four CD4+ subsets.

The entirety of the isolated RNA underwent reverse transcription, so expressed TCRB transcripts were sequenced. The protocol was immunoSEQ multiplex PCR, while the TCRdb copy is restricted to in-frame clones and leaves out a portion. The table shows some 400,000 clones, with more than 12% occurring only once. Donors contributed one heparinised blood draw apiece, averaging about 120 mL. Via the markers CD45RO/CCR7/CD25/CD127/CD95/CD27, stem cell-like memory, regulatory, central memory and naive CD4+ cells were sorted. This clone appeared a few times. Antigen unknown. Sequencing was done on a sample of naive CD4+ T cells from blood. This receptor was identified in a woman aged 18-29 years in good health.

In DNA form, the CDR3 reads TGTGCCAGCAGTGGTCGAAGGACAGGGGGATCTGACACCTTC. It specifies CASSGRRTGGSDTF. This rearrangement joins TRBV2 to TRBJ1-2, with 10 bases lining up with TRBD1. This CDR3 is 14 amino acids long. With V trimmed by 4 bases and J by 12 bases, 11 bases remained unmatched. Germline V gives CDR1 SNHLY, CDR2 FYNNEI.